This T cell receptor beta chain was observed in a study of blood T cell repertoires in COVID-19. As for the study in general: The origin of the acute and convalescent COVID-19 samples was the United States, Italy and Spain.

How the authors handled the data: Estimation of nucleated cell counts relied on the amplification of reference gene primers. The protocol was immunoSEQ multiplex PCR, while the TCRdb copy is restricted to in-frame clones and leaves out a portion. V, J and clone size are those of that table, while D and trimming were read from the DNA. This sample has around 200,000 clones, with 80% to 90% found just once. The CDR3 spans 15 residues. The ends lost 5 bases at V and 4 bases at J; junction bases unmatched: 6. CDR1 is SGHRS, CDR2 YFSETQ, per germline. The source is a human donor with active or convalescent COVID-19. The donor label of this sample is uncertain. V is TRBV5-1 and J is TRBJ2-7; TRBD2 aligns across 13 bases. The sequenced material came from peripheral blood. Here the CDR3 reads CASRGGTSGAYEQYF. CDR3 bases: TGCGCCAGCAGGGGAGGGACTAGCGGGGCATACGAGCAGTACTTC.